This is a list of T cell receptor beta chains from one sample in a study of blood T cell repertoires in COVID-19. Sequenced by immunoSEQ multiplex PCR; TCRdb stores in-frame clones only, minus some. The repertoire includes a few hundred thousand clones, roughly 86% of them detected once, and 1.7% sits in the top ten. Sequenced: PBMCs or T cells enriched from blood (not recorded which). The receptors were gathered from a woman aged 30 to 39 who had recovered from COVID-19. Each CDR3 is given with its conserved first and last residue. Each record gives: J gene, V gene, CDR3 length, D gene, clone size, CDR3 DNA, CDR3 protein. A D gene is named only where the DNA matches it firmly. Clone size appears in some rows only: once, few, many, or a class for an expanded clone.

TRBJ2-1 TRBV5-4 12 - - TGTGCCAGCAGCCTACTTCCGTATGAGCAGTTCTTC CASSLLPYEQFF
TRBJ1-2 TRBV20-1 14 - - TGCAGTGCTAGTCGTCAGGGGATACCAGAGGGCTACACCTTC CSASRQGIPEGYTF
TRBJ2-3 TRBV18 14 - - TGTGCCAGCTCCCTGGACTCGAACACAGATACGCAGTATTTT CASSLDSNTDTQYF
TRBJ1-1 TRBV5-1 14 - - TGCGCCAGCAGCTTGCTTACAGGTAGAACTGAAGCTTTCTTT CASSLLTGRTEAFF
TRBJ1-6 TRBV6-5 15 TRBD1 - TGTGCCAGCAGACGCAGACAGGGGGCCCTTTCGACCCTCCACTTT CASRRRQGALSTLHF
TRBJ1-1 TRBV27 16 TRBD1 few TGTGCCAGCAGTTTATCGATGTTGACAGGGGATGAAGAAGCTTTCTTT CASSLSMLTGDEEAFF
TRBJ1-1 TRBV27 13 - - TGTGCCAGCAGTACCACTAGCCACACTGAAGCTTTCTTT CASSTTSHTEAFF
TRBJ1-6 TRBV7-6 15 - - TGTGCCAGCAGCCGTGGGAGCTCCTATAATTCACCCCTCCACTTT CASSRGSSYNSPLHF
TRBJ1-5 TRBV5-4 12 - once TGTGCCATCCCGGACAACAATCAGCCCCAGCATTTT CAIPDNNQPQHF
TRBJ2-7 TRBV12-3/TRBV12-4 11 TRBD1 - TGTGCCAGCAGTAAGACAGGGTTGCAGTACTTC CASSKTGLQYF
TRBJ1-2 TRBV12-3/TRBV12-4 13 TRBD1 - TGTGCCAGCATCCGGACAGGGGGCATTGGCTACACCTTC CASIRTGGIGYTF
TRBJ1-1 TRBV19 13 - - TGTGCCAGTAGTATCTTGGGGGGGATTGAAGCTTTCTTT CASSILGGIEAFF
TRBJ2-1 TRBV13 17 TRBD2 - TGTGCCAGCAGCCAAGATCCGGGACTAGCGTACGACAATGAGCAGTTCTTC CASSQDPGLAYDNEQFF
TRBJ2-1 TRBV19 17 TRBD2 - TGTGCCAGTAGTCCTGAGACGGGACTAGCGGGAGGGGATGAGCAGTTCTTC CASSPETGLAGGDEQFF
TRBJ2-5 TRBV19 15 TRBD2 - TGTGCCAGTAGTGGGACTAGCGGGAGAGGCGGGACCCAGTACTTC CASSGTSGRGGTQYF
TRBJ1-1 TRBV18 20 TRBD1 - TGTGCCAGCTCAATGTTCGTTGGAAGTAGCTCAGGGGGACCTAACACTGAAGCTTTCTTT CASSMFVGSSSGGPNTEAFF
TRBJ1-3 TRBV5-4 17 TRBD1 - TGTGCCAGCAGCTCAAAACAGGGGGCCAGCTCTGGAAACACCATATATTTT CASSSKQGASSGNTIYF
TRBJ2-1 TRBV15 16 TRBD2 - TGTGCCACCAGCAGAGTGACTAGCGGGGGCTACAATGAGCAGTTCTTC CATSRVTSGGYNEQFF
TRBJ2-1 TRBV4-2 17 TRBD2 - TGTGCCAGCAGCCAGGGACTAGCGGGAGGGCCAAACAATGAGCAGTTCTTC CASSQGLAGGPNNEQFF
TRBJ2-1 TRBV5-6 14 - - TGTGCCAGCAGCTTGTGGGCAAATTCCAATGAGCAGTTCTTC CASSLWANSNEQFF
TRBJ2-7 TRBV7-8 13 TRBD1 - TGTGCCAGCAGCTTTCGGGACAGCTACGAGCAGTACTTC CASSFRDSYEQYF
TRBJ2-3 TRBV7-6 15 TRBD2 - TGTGCCAGCAGCTTACTAGCGGGAGATAAAGATACGCAGTATTTT CASSLLAGDKDTQYF
TRBJ2-5 TRBV5-1 14 TRBD1 - TGCGCCAGCAGCCCGGACAGGGGGCAAGAGACCCAGTACTTC CASSPDRGQETQYF
TRBJ2-2 TRBV11-2 14 - - TGTGCCACCTTGGGGGGGGCCCACACCGGGGAGCTGTTTTTT CATLGGAHTGELFF
TRBJ1-4 TRBV5-1 15 - - TGCGCCAGCAGCTTGGATGGGGGAGGGAATGAAAAACTGTTTTTT CASSLDGGGNEKLFF
TRBJ1-2 TRBV2 16 TRBD1 - TGTGCCAGCAGTCAGGACAGGGGGCGCTTGATATCTGGCTACACCTTC CASSQDRGRLISGYTF
TRBJ2-1 TRBV12-5 16 TRBD2 - TGTGCTAGTGGTTTGACTAGCGGGGGGACCTACAATGAGCAGTTCTTC CASGLTSGGTYNEQFF
TRBJ2-2 TRBV5-1 13 - - TGCGCCAGCAGCTTGGACGGGTTTGGGGAGCTGTTTTTT CASSLDGFGELFF
TRBJ2-1 TRBV7-2 14 TRBD2 - TGTGCCAGCAGCCCAGGACTAGTTTCCTATGAGCAGTTCTTC CASSPGLVSYEQFF
TRBJ2-1 TRBV25-1 15 TRBD2 - TGTGCCAGCAGCCAGGCCGGGGGGGCCTACAATGAGCAGTTCTTC CASSQAGGAYNEQFF
TRBJ1-5 TRBV19 16 TRBD1 - TGTGCCAGTAGTAGCCGTACAGGGGGCAGGGGGCAGCCCCAGCATTTT CASSSRTGGRGQPQHF
TRBJ2-7 TRBV28 14 - - TGTGCCAGCAGCTCCGAGGGCCTTGCCGACGAGCAGTACTTC CASSSEGLADEQYF
TRBJ2-3 TRBV2 15 - once TGTGCCAGCACCGAAAAGGGGGGGGCCGAGGATACGCAGTATTTT CASTEKGGAEDTQYF
TRBJ1-5 TRBV15 15 - - TGTGCCACCAGCAGCCATCGGACAGCCGGGGAGCCCCAGCATTTT CATSSHRTAGEPQHF
TRBJ1-5 TRBV19 15 - once TGTGCCAGTAGTTGGGGACTCAAGACCAATCAGCCCCAGCATTTT CASSWGLKTNQPQHF
TRBJ2-3 TRBV5-1 13 - few TGCGCCAGCAGCTTCGGGGGAACAGATACGCAGTATTTT CASSFGGTDTQYF
TRBJ1-3 TRBV9 15 - - TGTGCCAGCAGCGTAGAATCAGGGTCTGGAAACACCATATATTTT CASSVESGSGNTIYF
TRBJ2-1 TRBV7-9 13 - - TGTGCCAGCAGCTTATTTGGAGGGAATGAGCAGTTCTTC CASSLFGGNEQFF
TRBJ1-2 TRBV19 15 TRBD1 - TGTGCCAGTAGTAGGACATCCCCGGGACAGCCTGGCTACACCTTC CASSRTSPGQPGYTF
TRBJ1-2 TRBV30 12 - - TGTGCCTGGAGCCTAACCCCTTATGGCTACACCTTC CAWSLTPYGYTF
TRBJ2-2 TRBV7-2 15 TRBD2 - TGTGCCAGCAGCTTCTGGGACTATCACACCGGGGAGCTGTTTTTT CASSFWDYHTGELFF
TRBJ2-1 TRBV24-1 17 TRBD2 few TGTGCCACCAGCGCCTTGGCGGGACTAGCGGGAGAGGGGGAGCAGTTCTTC CATSALAGLAGEGEQFF
TRBJ2-2 TRBV30 16 TRBD1 - TGTGCCTGGAGTGTATGGGACAGCCCGGGTCCCGGGGAGCTGTTTTTT CAWSVWDSPGPGELFF
TRBJ1-1 TRBV4-1 15 - - TGCGCCAGCAGCCAAGAGACACCGGCAAACACTGAAGCTTTCTTT CASSQETPANTEAFF